Presented here are 5 T cell receptor beta chains from one specimen sequenced in a study of T cells in Graves' hyperthyroidism and ophthalmopathy (dated by TCRdb to between 2018 and 2020). The library was generated by multiplex PCR. Sequencing instrument: Illumina HiSeq 2000. Amplification of TCR beta CDR3 regions was carried out from RNA transcripts. The first round of RT-PCR for the TCR CDR3 was performed with the HTBI primer set and the Qiagen OneStep RT-PCR kit. The public reads were reanalyzed by TCRdb: fastp trimming at Q25, MiXCR alignment, in-frame beta chains only. Entries are consolidated by CDR3 protein sequence, retaining the most common genes and DNA. This sample holds about 59,000 distinct CDR3 sequences; around 53% were observed only once. In total, the top ten clones hold approximately 3.3% of the sample. The sample was blood. The receptors were sampled from a woman aged 55-70 years with Graves' ophthalmopathy.

This clonotype was found many times. The chain joins TRBV3-1 to TRBJ2-7; 7 nucleotides align to TRBD1. CDR1 LGHDT and CDR2 YNNKEL come from the germline V gene (reference sequence). This CDR3 spans 14 amino acids. V lost 6 bases, J lost 2 bases, and 7 bases stayed unmatched. CDR3 in DNA: TGTGCCAGCAGGTCAGGGACAGCTACCTACGAGCAGTACTTC. Encoded protein: CASRSGTATYEQYF.

This clonotype was seen just once. The rearrangement uses TRBV2 and TRBJ2-1, with TRBD2 matching 9 bases. Gene TRBJ2-3 matches the end of the DNA better, so the J call may be wrong. The CDR3 contains 17 residues. Per germline, CDR1 SNHLY and CDR2 FYNNEI. CDR3 in DNA: TGTGCCAGCAGTGAATTAGGCGGGAGGGCCCCCTACAATGAGCAGTATTTT. Amino acids: CASSELGGRAPYNEQYF.

This chain joins TRBV5-1 and TRBJ2-1; 13 nucleotides agree with TRBD2. V shed 3 bases, J shed 5 bases, and the junction held 5 bases outside the gene matches. The CDR3 has 16 amino acids. CDR1 and CDR2 (germline): SGHRS, YFSETQ. The CDR3 region has the DNA TGCGCCAGCAGCTCCTCACTAGCGGGAGGGAACAATGAGCAGTTCTTC. Translation: CASSSSLAGGNNEQFF.

This clonotype was seen ten or more times. This chain uses TRBV4-3 with TRBJ1-2; D unresolved. The CDR3 has 16 residues. V lost 3 bases, J lost 0 bases, and 14 bases lay in between. Germline values: CDR1 LGHNA, CDR2 YSLEER. The CDR3 loop is CASSHLFGSSNYGYTF. CDR3 nucleotide sequence: TGCGCCAGCAGCCACCTGTTCGGGAGCTCTAACTATGGCTACACCTTC.

By proportion, this clonotype is medium-sized. J is TRBJ2-7 and V is TRBV29-1; weak D call: TRBD1 (6 bases). The V gene lost 4 bases and the J gene lost 0 bases, with 13 bases spanning the gap. The CDR3 consists of 14 residues. Germline CDR1 is SQVTM and CDR2 is ANQGSEA. The CDR3 nucleotides are TGCAGCGTTGCCGGGACAACGAGCTCCTACGAGCAGTACTTC. This translates into CSVAGTTSSYEQYF.